The clone carrying this TCR beta chain was detected ten times or more. Its antigen is currently unknown. This entry comes from a study of T cells in Graves' hyperthyroidism and ophthalmopathy. The V segment lost 3 bases and the J segment 1 base; nucleotides outside the gene matches: 0. This CDR3 comprises 14 residues. Germline V gene data show CDR1 as LNHDA and CDR2 as SQIVND (reference sequence). What was amplified from RNA transcripts were TCR beta CDR3 regions. The TCR CDR3 first-round RT-PCR relied on the HTBI primer set. From the multiplex PCR reads, TCRdb called clonotypes with MiXCR, one entry per CDR3 protein. The data contain more than 550,000 distinct CDR3 sequences, around 20% of them singletons. The sample of blood was obtained at first hyperthyroidism diagnosis (before any ophthalmopathy symptoms). Study-level findings and limits: Most clonotypes expanded in thyroid above 0.001 were likewise present in blood. Stable hyperthyroidism was separated from ophthalmopathy by a model based on 13 V-J features.

This receptor was identified in a woman in her forties or fifties with Graves' hyperthyroidism that later progressed to Graves' ophthalmopathy. Sequenced input: blood. The chain couples TRBV19 to TRBJ1-1, with 9 bases aligning to TRBD1. The CDR3 bases are TGTGCCAGTAGTATGGACAGGGGGAACACTGAAGCTTTCTTT. Amino acids: CASSMDRGNTEAFF. The full variable domain, with the rest looked up from reference TRBV19 and TRBJ1-1, is DGGITQSPKYLFRKEGQNVTLSCEQNLNHDAMYWYRQDPGQGLRLIYYSQIVNDFQKGDIAEGYSVSREKKESFPLTVTSAQKNPTAFYLCASSMDRGNTEAFFGQGTRLTVV.